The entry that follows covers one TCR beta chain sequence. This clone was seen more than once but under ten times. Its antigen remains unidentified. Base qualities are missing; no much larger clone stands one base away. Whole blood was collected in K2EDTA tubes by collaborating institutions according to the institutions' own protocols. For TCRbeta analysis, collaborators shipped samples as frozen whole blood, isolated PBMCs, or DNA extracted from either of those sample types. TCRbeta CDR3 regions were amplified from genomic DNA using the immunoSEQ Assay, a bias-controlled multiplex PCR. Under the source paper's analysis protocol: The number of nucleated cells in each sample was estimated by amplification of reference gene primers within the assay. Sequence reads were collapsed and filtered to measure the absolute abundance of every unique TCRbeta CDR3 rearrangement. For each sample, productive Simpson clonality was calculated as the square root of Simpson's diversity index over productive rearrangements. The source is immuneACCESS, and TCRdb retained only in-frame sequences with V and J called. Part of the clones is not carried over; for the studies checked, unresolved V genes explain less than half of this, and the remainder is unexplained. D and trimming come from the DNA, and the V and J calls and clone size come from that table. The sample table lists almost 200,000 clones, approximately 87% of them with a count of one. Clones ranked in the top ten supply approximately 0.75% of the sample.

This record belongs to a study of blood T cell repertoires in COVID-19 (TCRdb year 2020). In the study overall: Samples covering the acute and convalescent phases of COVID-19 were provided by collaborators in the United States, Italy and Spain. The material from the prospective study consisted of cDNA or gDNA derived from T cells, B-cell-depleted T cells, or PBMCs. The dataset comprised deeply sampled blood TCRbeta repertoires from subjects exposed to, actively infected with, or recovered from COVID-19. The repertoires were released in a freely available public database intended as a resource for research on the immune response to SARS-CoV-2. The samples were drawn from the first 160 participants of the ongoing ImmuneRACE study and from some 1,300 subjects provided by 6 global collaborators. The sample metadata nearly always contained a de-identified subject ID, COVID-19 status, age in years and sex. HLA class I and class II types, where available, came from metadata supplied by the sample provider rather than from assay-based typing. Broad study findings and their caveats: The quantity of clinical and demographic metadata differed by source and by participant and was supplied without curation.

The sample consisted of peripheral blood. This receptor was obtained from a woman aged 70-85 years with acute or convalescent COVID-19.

The CDR3 is CATTAIGSVPGELFF. At the DNA level, the sequence is TGTGCCACTACTGCAATCGGGTCGGTCCCCGGGGAGCTGTTTTTT. This receptor chain uses TRBV24-1 and TRBJ2-2; no D segment can be confidently identified. From the germline V gene, CDR1 is KGHDR and CDR2 is SFDVKD. V is pared back by 10 bases and J by 6 bases, with 20 bases lying between the germline termini. Counted from cysteine to phenylalanine, this CDR3 has 15 amino acids. This entry keeps only the CDR3 DNA: 45 bases, framed from base 1.